This entry lists 20 T cell receptor beta chains sequenced from one sample in a study of CD8 T cells in ankylosing spondylitis. In TCRdb, the 5' RACE reads were re-called with MiXCR into one record per CDR3 protein. This table has under 250,000 distinct CDR3 sequences, around 8% appearing once. Sequenced input: blood, either unsorted or a sorted T cell fraction (not recorded which). The receptor source for this set is a female donor with ankylosing spondylitis or in good health (not recorded which).

The chain uses TRBV29-1 and TRBJ2-1; 9 bases line up with TRBD1. Trimming cost V 7 bases and J 8 bases; bases outside gene matches: 6. The CDR3 runs 12 residues. The V gene's germline CDR1 is SQVTM and CDR2 ANQGSEA. CDR3 nucleotide sequence: TGCAGCGGGGGACAGGGAGTCTATGAGCAGTTCTTC. Its translation is CSGGQGVYEQFF.

The table lists this clonotype with many counts. The genes are TRBV20-1 and TRBJ1-5; 10 bases are a match to TRBD1. Germline V CDR1 and CDR2: DFQATT, SNEGSKA (reference sequence). CDR3 size: 17 residues. After removal of 2 bases from V and 6 bases from J, the junction contained 13 bases not matched to a gene. The CDR3 reads CSARPTGGVGVGQPQHF. CDR3 in DNA: TGCAGTGCTAGACCGACAGGGGGCGTTGGGGTAGGTCAGCCCCAGCATTTT.

This clonotype was seen at least ten times. J is TRBJ2-2 and V is TRBV4-3; D might be TRBD2 (7 bases). This CDR3 spans 14 amino acids. Trimming cost V 6 bases and J 5 bases, with 13 bases left between them. Germline CDR1 reads LGHNA; CDR2 reads YSLEER. The CDR3 here is CASRLKGGTGELFF. CDR3 sequence (DNA): TGCGCCAGCAGGTTAAAGGGGGGGACCGGGGAGCTGTTTTTT.

This clonotype has at least ten counts. This chain links TRBV4-3 with TRBJ2-3; D gene unclear. This CDR3 comprises 17 residues. Looked up from germline, CDR1 is LGHNA and CDR2 is YSLEER. V gave up 5 bases and J gave up 1 base, with 19 bases separating them. CDR3 nucleotide sequence: TGCGCCAGCAGCTCATTCCCTCGTCCTGGGGGCACAGATACGCAGTATTTT. Translating it yields CASSSFPRPGGTDTQYF.

This clonotype was counted between two and nine times. The chain has TRBV29-1 and TRBJ2-1; unclear D gene. V shed 1 base and J shed 8 bases, with 9 bases lying between them. The germline V gene encodes CDR1 SQVTM and CDR2 ANQGSEA. The CDR3 loop spans 12 amino acids. In nucleotides, the CDR3 is TGCAGCGTTGAAGGGGTAGGAGATGAGCAGTTCTTC. It is translated as CSVEGVGDEQFF.

This clonotype has ten or more counts. The chain carries TRBV20-1 and TRBJ2-1; no definite D call. The CDR3 runs to 14 residues. The V and J ends lost 5 bases and 6 bases respectively, with 17 bases between them. CDR1 and CDR2 (germline): DFQATT, SNEGSKA (reference sequence). The CDR3 DNA follows: TGCAGTGCTCCAGATGGCGTTATGGTCAATGAGCAGTTCTTC. It encodes CSAPDGVMVNEQFF.

This clonotype occurred a few times. This chain connects TRBV5-4 to TRBJ2-3, with D unresolved. The germline gives CDR1 SGHNT, CDR2 YYREEE (reference sequence). This CDR3 comprises 13 residues. V dropped 2 bases and J dropped 6 bases, with 10 bases sitting between them. The chain's CDR3 is CASSFGFLDTQYF. In DNA form, the CDR3 reads TGTGCCAGCAGCTTTGGCTTTCTGGATACGCAGTATTTT.

About this clonotype itself: Since a much larger clone is just one base distant, this may be a read error. Since the CDR3 does not end with the conserved phenylalanine or tryptophan, this likely comes from a read error. The CDR3 DNA is TGTGCCAGCAGCGTAGAGGGCAGCTCCTACGAGCAGTACTTA. It is translated as CASSVEGSSYEQYL. The rearrangement uses TRBV9 and TRBJ2-7; D is unclear. In germline, CDR1 is SGDLS, CDR2 YYNGEE. The germline V and J ends were trimmed by 0 bases and 0 bases, with 7 bases remaining between them. CDR3 length equals 14 residues.

This clonotype was detected many times. The gene calls are TRBV12-3 or TRBV12-4 and TRBJ2-4; no clear D. The CDR3 is made up of 15 amino acids. V shed 9 bases and J shed 2 bases, with 17 bases lying between them. CDR3 in amino acids: CASTLLGSSKNIQYF. The CDR3 DNA reads TGTGCCAGTACCCTGTTGGGCTCATCCAAAAACATTCAGTACTTC.

This clonotype has at least ten counts. This chain uses TRBV7-2 with TRBJ1-2; TRBD1 agrees at 8 bases. The V segment lost 2 bases and the J segment 8 bases; nucleotides outside the gene matches: 7. Per germline, CDR1 SGHTA and CDR2 FQGNSA. This CDR3 is built from 14 residues. CDR3 DNA: TGTGCCAGCAGCTTAAACCAGGGGGCGGAAGGCTACACCTTC. Its protein product is CASSLNQGAEGYTF.

This clonotype was counted ten times or more. This chain links TRBV6-1 with TRBJ2-1; D not resolved. Germline V gives CDR1 MNHNS, CDR2 SASEGT. The CDR3 has 14 residues. The ends were cut back, 1 base at V and 8 bases at J, with 12 bases in the middle. As DNA, the CDR3 is TGTGCCAGCAGTGAAGGAGGTTTAGTCCATGAGCAGTTCTTC. As protein: CASSEGGLVHEQFF.

This clonotype was observed at least ten times. J is TRBJ1-1 and V is TRBV6-1, with D possibly matching TRBD1 (5 bases). Trimming cost V 5 bases and J 1 base, with 11 bases left between them. Germline CDR1 reads MNHNS; CDR2 reads SASEGT. The CDR3 loop spans 14 amino acids. Here the CDR3 reads CASSKFQGNTEAFF. The CDR3 DNA reads as TGTGCCAGCAGTAAATTCCAGGGGAACACTGAAGCTTTCTTT.

This clonotype was counted ten times or more. This sequence joins TRBV12-3 or TRBV12-4 and TRBJ1-5, with 7 bases lining up with TRBD1. The CDR3 spans 17 residues. After removal of 5 bases from V and 4 bases from J, the junction contained 14 bases not matched to a gene. CDR3: CASSQGGQRNFNQPQHF. DNA of the CDR3: TGTGCCAGCAGTCAAGGGGGACAGAGGAACTTTAATCAGCCCCAGCATTTT.

This clonotype was observed at least ten times. V and J are TRBV6-2 or TRBV6-3 and TRBJ2-1; perhaps TRBD1 as D (6 bases). V was pared by 8 bases and J by 3 bases, with 11 bases between. The V gene's germline CDR1 is MNHEY and CDR2 SVGEGT. The CDR3 consists of 13 residues. The DNA for the CDR3 is TGTGCCAGCGAGAAGGGGGACTACAATGAGCAGTTCTTC. As protein: CASEKGDYNEQFF.

Ten or more counts support this clonotype. The rearrangement uses TRBV12-3 or TRBV12-4 and TRBJ1-3; weak D call: TRBD1 (6 bases). The CDR3 contains 16 residues. Trimming cost V 2 bases and J 2 bases, with 13 bases left between them. The CDR3 coding sequence is TGTGCCAGCAGTTTACCAGGGGCAGTAACTGGAAACACCATATATTTT. Translated, it gives CASSLPGAVTGNTIYF.

The rearrangement links TRBV2 to TRBJ2-7; 7 nucleotides align to TRBD2. Losses at the gene ends were 7 bases for V and 2 bases for J; bases not matched to a gene: 14. The CDR3 is made up of 16 amino acids. CDR1 is SNHLY, CDR2 FYNNEI, per germline. The CDR3 DNA follows: TGTGCCAGCAATCCCGCTCGCGGGAGTATCACCTACGAGCAGTACTTC. Its translation: CASNPARGSITYEQYF.

A note on this clonotype: Given a much more abundant clone one base away, this may be a read error. V gene TRBV28 combines with J gene TRBJ2-1, with no clear D. The CDR3 sequence is 12 residues long. CDR1 and CDR2 from the germline V gene are MDHEN and SYDVKM. The CDR3 region is CVSSFPRLEQFF. The DNA for the CDR3 is TGTGTCAGCAGTTTCCCCAGACTTGAGCAGTTCTTC. The full variable domain, completed using reference TRBV28 and TRBJ2-1, is DVKVTQSSRYLVKRTGEKVFLECVQDMDHENMFWYRQDPGLGLRLIYFSYDVKMKEKGDIPEGYSVSREKKERFSLILESASTNQTSMYLCVSSFPRLEQFFGPGTRLTVL.

In this sample, this clonotype turned up many times. The chain links TRBV5-1 to TRBJ2-7; a possible D gene is TRBD2 (6 bases). The germline CDR1 and CDR2 sequences are SGHRS and YFSETQ. V shed 0 bases and J shed 4 bases, with 14 bases lying between them. This CDR3 comprises 15 residues. The CDR3 loop is CASSLGGAPTYEQYF. CDR3 DNA: TGCGCCAGCAGCTTGGGCGGGGCACCTACGTACGAGCAGTACTTC.

This clonotype has ten or more counts. This chain joins TRBV5-6 and TRBJ2-1, with D possibly TRBD2 on 5 matching bases. Germline V gene data show CDR1 as SGHDT and CDR2 as YYEEEE. V was pared by 0 bases and J by 3 bases, with 10 bases between. The CDR3 spans 15 residues. The CDR3 protein is CASSLVSLDYNEQFF. DNA of the CDR3: TGTGCCAGCAGCTTGGTTTCACTAGACTACAATGAGCAGTTCTTC.

This clonotype was found once. This may arise from a read error, as a much more abundant clone is one base away. The J gene is TRBJ1-3, the V gene TRBV9, with D unresolved. The CDR3 contains 14 residues. The V gene's germline CDR1 is SGDLS and CDR2 YYNGEE. The CDR3 sequence: CAGSAPGLGNTIYF. CDR3 sequence (DNA): TGTGCCGGCAGCGCCCCGGGCTTAGGGAACACCATATATTTT.